This entry describes one T cell receptor (beta chain). Its antigen is not identified. TCRdb's copy holds only in-frame clones and misses some; the assay was immunoSEQ multiplex PCR. The sample shows 10,000 to 15,000 clones, 85% to 90% of them seen only once. This specimen comes from a study of PD-1 blockade in classical Hodgkin lymphoma. Regarding the study as a whole: The authors excluded patients who started nivolumab under 1 year after ASCT.

The CDR3 covers 12 residues. Germline V gives CDR1 SNHLY, CDR2 FYNNEI. The V gene lost 8 bases and the J gene lost 2 bases, with 10 bases spanning the gap. Every patient had relapsed following autologous stem cell transplantation, and cohorts differed in brentuximab vedotin exposure. The study purified CD4+ T cells from thawed PBMCs using magnetic negative selection. This sequence was found in a human donor with classical Hodgkin lymphoma. The chain is built from TRBV2 and TRBJ2-7, with a weak D call TRBD1 (6 bases). The material sequenced was CD4+ T cells from blood, taken at baseline. CDR3 sequence (DNA): TGTGCCAGCGGACAGTGGGCCTACGAGCAGTACTTC. Its protein product is CASGQWAYEQYF.